Following are 32 T cell receptor beta chains from one sample sequenced in a study of shared clonotypes between healthy human individuals. The table came from immunoSEQ multiplex PCR; TCRdb's copy has only in-frame clones and leaves some out. The table records 950,000 to 1,100,000 clones, around 76% of them present only once. The specimen sequenced was memory CD4+ T cells sorted from blood. Described subset: CD45RA-negative fraction. These receptors came from a young man in good health.

The chain employs TRBV28 and TRBJ2-7, with TRBD1 identical over 10 bases. The CDR3 extends over 13 amino acids. Per the germline V gene, CDR1 is MDHEN and CDR2 is SYDVKM. The CDR3 is CATDRDRGHEQYF. The DNA for the CDR3 is TGTGCGACGGACCGGGACAGGGGCCACGAGCAGTACTTC.

The chain carries TRBV9 and TRBJ1-4; D uncertain. Germline-derived CDR1 and CDR2 are SGDLS and YYNGEE. The V end lost 3 bases, the J end lost 10 bases, and 16 bases lay between the germline ends. This CDR3 is 14 amino acids long. The CDR3 is CASSGGDFAGKLFF. The CDR3 DNA is TGTGCCAGCAGCGGTGGCGACTTCGCTGGAAAACTGTTTTTT.

V and J are TRBV10-3 and TRBJ1-4; 8 positions agree with TRBD1. Germline CDR1 ENHRY, CDR2 SYGVKD. This CDR3 region has 15 residues. V was clipped by 4 bases and J by 4 bases; unmatched bases: 5. The CDR3 region is CAISGGDRINEKLFF. DNA for the CDR3: TGTGCCATCAGTGGAGGGGACAGGATTAATGAAAAACTGTTTTTT.

The gene calls are TRBV19 and TRBJ1-1, with D hard to call. CDR3 length: 11 residues. The ends were cut back, 10 bases at V and 9 bases at J, with 15 bases in the middle. Germline CDR1 LNHDA, CDR2 SQIVND (reference sequence). DNA for the CDR3: TGTGCCACCCGGGCGGGAGGCAAAGCTTTCTTT. Translated, it gives CATRAGGKAFF.

V and J are TRBV18 and TRBJ2-1; a weak D match, TRBD2 (6 bases). The CDR3 loop spans 16 amino acids. Trimming left V 5 bases short and J 0 bases short, with 14 bases between. Germline V lookup: CDR1 KGHSH, CDR2 LQKENI. The CDR3 coding sequence is TGTGCCAGCTCAATTCAACGGGGGAGCTCCTACAATGAGCAGTTCTTC. It translates to CASSIQRGSSYNEQFF.

V usage is TRBV7-2 and J usage is TRBJ2-4; 8 bases are a match to TRBD2. The trim removed 1 base at V and 3 bases at J, leaving 5 bases unmatched. The length of the CDR3 is 16 residues. CDR1 SGHTA and CDR2 FQGNSA come from the germline V gene. The CDR3: CASSLDRAGVKNIQYF. CDR3 DNA: TGTGCCAGCAGCTTAGACCGAGCGGGGGTCAAAAACATTCAGTACTTC.

The V and J genes are TRBV6-1 and TRBJ2-2; the D gene is possibly TRBD1 (6 bases). V dropped 8 bases and J dropped 2 bases, with 12 bases sitting between them. Germline CDR1 reads MNHNS; CDR2 reads SASEGT. The CDR3 totals 14 residues. CDR3 residues: CASPGQKNTGELFF. The CDR3 bases are TGTGCCAGCCCCGGACAGAAAAACACCGGGGAGCTGTTTTTT.

The genes are TRBV29-1 and TRBJ2-1; D ambiguous. CDR3 length equals 11 residues. Germline lookup yields CDR1 SQVTM and CDR2 ANQGSEA. V was clipped by 1 base and J by 10 bases, with 8 bases between them. The CDR3 spells CSVEVGSEQFF. The CDR3 nucleotides are TGCAGCGTTGAAGTCGGGTCAGAGCAGTTCTTC.

This clone was counted between two and nine times. The chain carries TRBV5-1 and TRBJ2-7; the D call may be TRBD1 or TRBD2 (6 bases each). Germline assignment: CDR1 SGHRS and CDR2 YFSETQ. The CDR3 length is 15 residues. Trimming took 4 bases from V and 5 from J, leaving 19 bases between them. CDR3 nucleotides: TGCGCCAGCAGCGGGCAGGGGAGGATTTTAGACGAGCAGTACTTC. This sequence encodes CASSGQGRILDEQYF. Full variable domain (missing parts from reference TRBV5-1 and TRBJ2-7): KAGVTQTPRYLIKTRGQQVTLSCSPISGHRSVSWYQQTPGQGLQFLFEYFSETQRNKGNFPGRFSGRQFSNSRSEMNVSTLELGDSALYLCASSGQGRILDEQYFGPGTRLTVT.

In regard to this clone: Within the sample, other DNA sequences also encode this same CDR3. The rearrangement uses TRBV30 and TRBJ2-7, with 8 bases fitting TRBD2. Germline trimming cut 2 bases from V and 0 bases from J; bases unmatched to any gene: 0. CDR1 GTSNPN and CDR2 SVGIG come from the germline V gene (reference sequence). The CDR3 loop spans 13 amino acids. CDR3: CAWSSGSSYEQYF. In DNA, the CDR3 is TGTGCCTGGAGTAGCGGGAGCTCCTACGAGCAGTACTTC. Using reference TRBV30 and TRBJ2-7 for the parts outside the CDR3, the full variable domain is SQTIHQWPATLVQPVGSPLSLECTVEGTSNPNLYWYRQAAGRGLQLLFYSVGIGQISSEVPQNLSASRPQDRQFILSSKKLLLSDSGFYLCAWSSGSSYEQYFGPGTRLTVT.

This clone was counted only a few times. The chain joins TRBV19 to TRBJ2-5, with D tentatively TRBD1 (7 bases). Germline V gene data show CDR1 as LNHDA and CDR2 as SQIVND (reference sequence). The ends were cut back, 6 bases at V and 4 bases at J, with 15 bases in the middle. The CDR3 contains 14 residues. The CDR3 loop reads CASSPRQGLETQYF. In DNA form, the CDR3 reads TGTGCCAGTAGCCCGAGACAGGGACTAGAGACCCAGTACTTC.

This chain connects TRBV30 to TRBJ1-2; D not resolved. The CDR3 is made up of 11 amino acids. The V and J ends lost 3 bases and 10 bases respectively, with 12 bases between them. Germline CDR1 and CDR2: GTSNPN and SVGIG (reference sequence). The CDR3 DNA reads as TGTGCCTGGAGCGATGATTTCGCCTACACCTTC. This translates into CAWSDDFAYTF.

The V and J genes are TRBV4-3 and TRBJ1-1; D gene unclear. Looked up from germline, CDR1 is LGHNA and CDR2 is YSLEER. This CDR3 contains 14 residues. Trimming pared 0 bases from V and 0 bases from J, leaving 5 bases between. CDR3 in DNA: TGCGCCAGCAGCCAAGATATCGTGAACACTGAAGCTTTCTTT. Translation: CASSQDIVNTEAFF.

The chain carries TRBV5-1 and TRBJ2-1, with TRBD2 as a possible D gene (6 bases). V was cut by 1 base and J by 3 bases, with 8 bases left in between. The CDR3 sequence is 14 residues long. Germline CDR1 and CDR2: SGHRS and YFSETQ. Here the CDR3 reads CASSLWDFYNEQFF. The CDR3 bases are TGCGCCAGCAGCTTGTGGGACTTCTACAATGAGCAGTTCTTC.

This chain uses TRBV6-1 with TRBJ2-7; 8 bases match TRBD2. Germline CDR1 MNHNS, CDR2 SASEGT. After removal of 0 bases from V and 2 bases from J, the junction contained 6 bases not matched to a gene. The CDR3 is made up of 16 amino acids. The CDR3 loop is CASSEAVAGLTYEQYF. The CDR3 DNA sequence: TGTGCCAGCAGTGAAGCAGTAGCGGGGCTCACCTACGAGCAGTACTTC.

This clone appeared a few times. The chain uses TRBV29-1 and TRBJ1-1; no definite D call. Trimming took off 8 bases at V and 5 bases at J, with 15 bases between the two ends. Germline-derived CDR1 and CDR2 are SQVTM and ANQGSEA. The CDR3 is made up of 12 amino acids. CDR3 region: CSSQTGKTEAFF. CDR3 bases: TGCAGCTCCCAAACGGGGAAAACTGAAGCTTTCTTT.

The chain combines TRBV2 with TRBJ2-3, with TRBD2 matching over 11 bases. The J segment lost 3 bases and the V segment lost 6 bases, leaving 8 bases of the junction unmatched. In germline, CDR1 is SNHLY, CDR2 FYNNEI. There are 16 residues in the CDR3. The CDR3 sequence: CASSETSGRLTDTQYF. For the CDR3, the DNA is TGTGCCAGCAGCGAAACTAGCGGGAGATTAACAGATACGCAGTATTTT.

This chain joins TRBV7-2 and TRBJ2-1; a possible D gene is TRBD1 (6 bases). The CDR3 is made up of 15 amino acids. Between the trimmed V and J ends, which lost 2 bases and 1 base, there was a span of 9 bases. CDR1 and CDR2 (germline): SGHTA, FQGNSA. The CDR3 loop is CASSLSRGSYNEQFF. The CDR3 DNA reads TGTGCCAGCAGCTTAAGCAGGGGATCCTACAATGAGCAGTTCTTC.

The chain joins TRBV9 to TRBJ1-2; 7 positions match TRBD1. The CDR3 is made up of 14 amino acids. Germline CDR1 reads SGDLS; CDR2 reads YYNGEE. The ends lost 3 bases at V and 13 bases at J; junction bases unmatched: 15. The CDR3 loop reads CASSANRDSQALTF. Written as DNA, the CDR3 is TGTGCCAGCAGCGCAAACCGGGACAGCCAGGCTCTCACCTTC.

V usage is TRBV29-1 and J usage is TRBJ2-5; perhaps TRBD1 as D (8 bases). V lost 6 bases, J lost 1 base, and 15 bases lay in between. CDR3 length equals 14 residues. Germline CDR1 and CDR2: SQVTM and ANQGSEA. CDR3 DNA: TGCAGCGTAGCAGGGGGCGGGGGCCAAGAGACCCAGTACTTC. It is translated as CSVAGGGGQETQYF.

On this clone: This sequence may be a read error, since a much larger clone differs from it by one base. This chain uses TRBV6-4 with TRBJ2-2; D may be TRBD1 (5 bases). V lost 3 bases, J lost 3 bases, and 5 bases lay in between. The CDR3 extends over 13 amino acids. Germline values: CDR1 MRHNA, CDR2 SNTAGT. The CDR3 here is CASSEQDTGELFF. The CDR3 DNA sequence: TGTGCCAGCAGTGAACAGGACACCGGGGAGCTGTTTTTT.

The rearrangement uses TRBV10-1 and TRBJ2-1, with TRBD2 identical over 9 bases. Unmatched junction bases numbered 14, after V lost 10 bases and J lost 7 bases. In germline, CDR1 is WNHNN, CDR2 SYGVQD (reference sequence). This CDR3 spans 15 amino acids. The CDR3 coding sequence is TGCGCCACGCAAAAGGGGCTAGCGGGGAGAAATGAGCAGTTCTTC. Protein: CATQKGLAGRNEQFF.

This clone was recorded once. The V and J genes are TRBV7-3 and TRBJ2-1; D perhaps matches TRBD1 (7 bases). The CDR3 extends over 15 amino acids. The ends were cut back, 5 bases at V and 4 bases at J, with 15 bases in the middle. The V gene's germline CDR1 is SGHTA and CDR2 FQGTGA. In DNA form, the CDR3 reads TGTGCCAGCAGCCAGGAGGGGGCCGTATACAATGAGCAGTTCTTC. This translates into CASSQEGAVYNEQFF.

V and J are TRBV14 and TRBJ1-5, with D possibly matching TRBD1 (6 bases). Trimming cost V 0 bases and J 10 bases, with 10 bases left between them. This CDR3 has 13 amino acids. The germline V gene has CDR1 SGHDN and CDR2 FVKESK. The CDR3 here is CASSQDEGGPQHF. The CDR3 nucleotides read TGTGCCAGCAGCCAAGATGAGGGGGGTCCCCAGCATTTT. The whole variable domain, filled in from reference TRBV14 and TRBJ1-5, reads EAGVTQFPSHSVIEKGQTVTLRCDPISGHDNLYWYRRVMGKEIKFLLHFVKESKQDESGMPNNRFLAERTGGTYSTLKVQPAELEDSGVYFCASSQDEGGPQHFGDGTRLSIL.

This clone was counted a single time. This chain's CDR3 is CASRNLRGGAFF. CDR3 nucleotides: TGTGCCAGCAGGAACTTGAGGGGGGGAGCTTTCTTT. The chain is built from TRBV2 and TRBJ1-1; maybe TRBD1 (6 bases). Deletions cut 6 bases from V and 10 bases from J, with 15 bases between. Germline V gives CDR1 SNHLY, CDR2 FYNNEI. The CDR3 contains 12 residues.

J is TRBJ2-7 and V is TRBV28; 12 nucleotides match TRBD2. Germline V gene lookup returns CDR1 MDHEN and CDR2 SYDVKM. Unmatched junction bases numbered 6, after V lost 6 bases and J lost 3 bases. This CDR3 comprises 15 residues. The CDR3 protein is CASRGSGLAGYEQYF. CDR3 sequence (DNA): TGTGCCAGCAGGGGATCGGGACTAGCGGGCTACGAGCAGTACTTC.

V and J are TRBV25-1 and TRBJ2-7, with 8 bases lining up with TRBD2. From germline, CDR1 is MGHDK and CDR2 SYGVNS. This CDR3 region has 13 residues. With V trimmed by 5 bases and J by 3 bases, 3 bases remained unmatched. The CDR3 nucleotides read TGTGCCAGCAGTAGCGGGAGTCTCTACGAGCAGTACTTC. Protein sequence: CASSSGSLYEQYF.

J is TRBJ2-1 and V is TRBV6-1; 10 bases are a match to TRBD2. Germline lookup yields CDR1 MNHNS and CDR2 SASEGT. The trim removed 0 bases at V and 9 bases at J, leaving 8 bases unmatched. The CDR3 runs 16 residues. This CDR3 reads CASSEARAGGYREQFF. As DNA, the CDR3 is TGTGCCAGCAGTGAAGCGCGAGCGGGGGGGTACCGTGAGCAGTTCTTC.

This chain joins TRBV7-9 and TRBJ1-6, with unresolved D. This CDR3 spans 15 amino acids. Germline V gives CDR1 SEHNR, CDR2 FQNEAQ (reference sequence). The V and J ends lost 5 bases and 5 bases respectively, with 13 bases between them. CDR3 residues: CASSPGEANNSPLHF. CDR3 nucleotide sequence: TGTGCCAGCAGCCCTGGGGAGGCCAATAATTCACCCCTCCACTTT.

The chain combines TRBV5-6 with TRBJ1-1; D unresolved. Germline V CDR1 and CDR2: SGHDT, YYEEEE. The CDR3 runs 13 residues. Trimming cost V 4 bases and J 8 bases, with 15 bases left between them. The CDR3: CASSLPAASEAFF. The CDR3 DNA reads as TGTGCCAGCAGCCTCCCGGCGGCGTCCGAAGCTTTCTTT. Together with reference TRBV5-6 and TRBJ1-1, the CDR3 gives the full variable domain: DAGVTQSPTHLIKTRGQQVTLRCSPKSGHDTVSWYQQALGQGPQFIFQYYEEEERQRGNFPDRFSGHQFPNYSSELNVNALLLGDSALYLCASSLPAASEAFFGQGTRLTVV.

The genes are TRBV14 and TRBJ1-1, with no clear D. CDR3 length: 12 amino acids. V lost 4 bases and J lost 7, with 10 bases in between. CDR1 is SGHDN and CDR2 is FVKESK in the germline V gene. The CDR3 here is CASSPNVGEAFF. CDR3 sequence (DNA): TGTGCCAGCAGCCCGAATGTCGGTGAAGCTTTCTTT.

The chain couples TRBV9 to TRBJ1-3, with TRBD1 matching over 12 bases. The J segment lost 14 bases and the V segment lost 0 bases, leaving 9 bases of the junction unmatched. CDR1 and CDR2 (germline): SGDLS, YYNGEE. This CDR3 spans 15 amino acids. Here the CDR3 reads CASSVEGTGGFRVYF. Written as DNA, the CDR3 is TGTGCCAGCAGCGTAGAGGGGACAGGGGGCTTTAGGGTATATTTT.